The 8 T cell receptor beta chains below all came from one sample that was sequenced in a study of blood T cells in healthy people across ages. Sample-barcoded 5' priming and a J-beta primer mix drove a second PCR of about 6 to 11 cycles. TCRdb re-called the 5' RACE reads through MiXCR, storing one row per CDR3 protein. The table records 1.5 million to 2 million distinct CDR3 sequences, over 25% of them present only once. The sequencing input was blood. All receptors derive from a woman younger than 45 in good health.

This clonotype appeared a few times. The chain uses TRBV29-1 and TRBJ2-1; a weak D match, TRBD2 (6 bases). The CDR3 is 14 amino acids. Trimming stripped 4 bases from V and 9 bases from J, with 19 bases between. CDR1 and CDR2 from the germline V gene are SQVTM and ANQGSEA. The CDR3 region is CSVGAGFRRGEQFF. The CDR3 nucleotides read TGCAGCGTTGGGGCAGGATTCCGGCGGGGTGAGCAGTTCTTC.

This clonotype was seen repeatedly, ten times or more. The V and J genes are TRBV19 and TRBJ2-7, with TRBD2 matching 7 bases. Trimming at V came to 8 bases and at J to 2 bases, leaving 12 bases not matched to a gene. The germline V gene encodes CDR1 LNHDA and CDR2 SQIVND (reference sequence). The CDR3 has 15 residues. Written as DNA, the CDR3 is TGTGCCAGTGCCGATGGGGCTAGCGGCACCTACGAGCAGTACTTC. Encoded protein: CASADGASGTYEQYF.

This clonotype was found a few times. As DNA, the CDR3 is TGTGCCAGCAGCCCCAGGAAGCGGGGGGGCTCTAGAGGCACAGATACGCAGTATTTT. This sequence encodes CASSPRKRGGSRGTDTQYF. The chain is built from TRBV5-4 and TRBJ2-3; TRBD2 agrees at 10 bases. The V and J ends lost 4 bases and 1 base, in that order; junction bases with no gene match: 15. The CDR3 consists of 19 residues. Looked up from germline, CDR1 is SGHNT and CDR2 is YYREEE (reference sequence). Complete variable domain (other parts from reference TRBV5-4 and TRBJ2-3): ETGVTQSPTHLIKTRGQQVTLRCSSQSGHNTVSWYQQALGQGPQFIFQYYREEENGRGNFPPRFSGLQFPNYSSELNVNALELDDSALYLCASSPRKRGGSRGTDTQYFGPGTRLTVL.

This clonotype was detected only a few times. The chain's CDR3 is CASSTEGGSYNEQFF. The CDR3 DNA reads TGCGCCAGCAGCACCGAGGGGGGCTCCTACAATGAGCAGTTCTTC. V usage is TRBV5-1 and J usage is TRBJ2-1; D may be TRBD1 or TRBD2 (6 bases each). The CDR3 is 15 amino acids. V shed 4 bases and J shed 0 bases, with 11 bases lying between them. CDR1 is SGHRS and CDR2 is YFSETQ in the germline V gene. Based on the CDR3 plus reference TRBV5-1 and TRBJ2-1, the full variable domain is KAGVTQTPRYLIKTRGQQVTLSCSPISGHRSVSWYQQTPGQGLQFLFEYFSETQRNKGNFPGRFSGRQFSNSRSEMNVSTLELGDSALYLCASSTEGGSYNEQFFGPGTRLTVL.

The rearrangement links TRBV20-1 to TRBJ2-3; either TRBD1 or TRBD2 may fit D (5 bases each). Trimming shortened V by 0 bases and J by 2 bases, and 15 bases separated the two germline ends. Germline values: CDR1 DFQATT, CDR2 SNEGSKA (reference sequence). CDR3 length: 16 residues. CDR3 residues: CSARDPGARTTDTQYF. In nucleotides, the CDR3 is TGCAGTGCTAGAGACCCCGGGGCGAGAACCACAGATACGCAGTATTTT.

The chain uses TRBV11-2 and TRBJ2-3; 7 nucleotides agree with TRBD1. The ends lost 5 bases at V and 1 base at J; junction bases unmatched: 6. CDR1 is SGHAT, CDR2 FQNNGV, per germline. The CDR3 covers 15 residues. CDR3 DNA: TGTGCCAGCAGCCACAGGGGAAGGGGCACAGATACGCAGTATTTT. Its translation is CASSHRGRGTDTQYF.

This clonotype showed up just once. It is likely a read error, because the conserved phenylalanine at the end of the CDR3 is missing. The chain joins TRBV18 to TRBJ1-1; TRBD1 agrees at 9 bases. CDR3 length: 14 residues. Looked up from germline, CDR1 is KGHSH and CDR2 is LQKENI. The V segment lost 5 bases and the J segment 6 bases; nucleotides outside the gene matches: 7. In DNA, the CDR3 is TGTGCCAGCTCATACGACAGGGGGGGAGCTGAAGCTTTCTTG. Encoded protein: CASSYDRGGAEAFL.

This chain joins TRBV14 and TRBJ2-7; 8 positions match TRBD1. Germline CDR1 reads SGHDN; CDR2 reads FVKESK. The CDR3 is made up of 19 amino acids. Trimming took 1 base from V and 4 from J; bases not matched to a gene: 18. CDR3 bases: TGTGCCAGCAGCCAAGCGTCGTGGTCAGGGGGCGCGGTAGAGTACGAGCAGTACTTC. Translated, it gives CASSQASWSGGAVEYEQYF.